Presented here are 16 T cell receptor beta chains from one specimen sequenced in a study of T-cell memory formation after mild COVID-19. MiXCR, run by TCRdb on the 5' RACE reads, gives a single entry per CDR3 protein. Among 250,000 to 300,000 distinct CDR3 sequences listed, 15% to 20% were seen once. The sequenced sample was PBMCs or a T cell subset sorted from them (not recorded which). The receptor source for this set is a man aged 18 to 29 who had mild COVID-19 (a few samples of this study predate the infection). Cell type and time point are not known.

The genes are TRBV5-1 and TRBJ2-1; tentative D call: TRBD2 (6 bases). The germline CDR1 and CDR2 sequences are SGHRS and YFSETQ. The CDR3 spans 14 residues. Trimming pared 5 bases from V and 6 bases from J, leaving 15 bases between. The CDR3 DNA reads as TGCGCCAGCAGAAAGTGGGGGGAAAGCAATGAGCAGTTCTTC. Amino acids: CASRKWGESNEQFF. The full variable domain, rest sourced from reference TRBV5-1 and TRBJ2-1, is KAGVTQTPRYLIKTRGQQVTLSCSPISGHRSVSWYQQTPGQGLQFLFEYFSETQRNKGNFPGRFSGRQFSNSRSEMNVSTLELGDSALYLCASRKWGESNEQFFGPGTRLTVL.

This clonotype has a handful of counts. V is TRBV6-2 or TRBV6-3 and J is TRBJ1-1; D gene uncertain. This CDR3 is built from 13 residues. Germline loops: CDR1 MNHEY, CDR2 SVGEGT. Between the trimmed V and J ends, which lost 6 bases and 3 bases, there was a span of 11 bases. The CDR3 loop reads CASRDTGYTEAFF. CDR3 DNA sequence: TGTGCCAGCAGAGACACGGGCTACACTGAAGCTTTCTTT.

This clonotype showed up just a few times. The chain links TRBV20-1 to TRBJ2-2; 8 bases align to TRBD2. This CDR3 has 15 residues. Looked up from germline, CDR1 is DFQATT and CDR2 is SNEGSKA (reference sequence). V lost 2 bases to trimming and J lost 6 bases; unmatched junction nucleotides: 8. CDR3 protein: CSARSGTSKPGELFF. The CDR3 DNA reads TGCAGTGCTAGATCCGGGACTAGTAAGCCCGGGGAGCTGTTTTTT.

The rearrangement joins TRBV7-6 to TRBJ2-5; 9 bases are shared with TRBD1. Trimming removed 0 bases from V and 5 bases from J; junction bases left unmatched: 7. Germline V lookup: CDR1 SGHVS, CDR2 FNYEAQ. This CDR3 region has 16 residues. The CDR3 is CASSLAPQGAGETQYF. As DNA, the CDR3 is TGTGCCAGCAGCTTAGCGCCACAGGGGGCGGGTGAGACCCAGTACTTC.

This clonotype was seen a handful of times. This chain connects TRBV15 to TRBJ1-6; TRBD1 agrees at 8 bases. The germline CDR1 and CDR2 sequences are LNHNV and YYDKDF (reference sequence). The CDR3 is made up of 15 amino acids. With V trimmed by 1 base and J by 8 bases, 4 bases remained unmatched. CDR3 protein: CATSRAAGGDSPLHF. The CDR3 nucleotides are TGTGCCACCAGCAGAGCGGCAGGGGGCGATTCACCCCTCCACTTT. The full variable domain, rest sourced from reference TRBV15 and TRBJ1-6, is DAMVIQNPRYQVTQFGKPVTLSCSQTLNHNVMYWYQQKSSQAPKLLFHYYDKDFNNEADTPDNFQSRRPNTSFCFLDIRSPGLGDTAMYLCATSRAAGGDSPLHFGNGTRLTVT.

The sample holds many counts of this clonotype. The J gene is TRBJ1-5, the V gene TRBV6-2 or TRBV6-3; D unclear. The germline V gene encodes CDR1 MNHEY and CDR2 SVGEGT. Trimming stripped 5 bases from V and 3 bases from J, with 14 bases between. The CDR3 has 15 amino acids. DNA for the CDR3: TGTGCCAGCAGTGAGCCCCTCTCCTTCAATCAGCCCCAGCATTTT. Protein product: CASSEPLSFNQPQHF.

The V gene is TRBV11-2, the J gene TRBJ1-2, with TRBD1 as a possible D gene (5 bases). The CDR3 runs 15 residues. Trimming took off 0 bases at V and 4 bases at J, with 12 bases between the two ends. Per the germline V gene, CDR1 is SGHAT and CDR2 is FQNNGV. CDR3 residues: CASSLDRKGPYGYTF. The DNA of the CDR3 is TGTGCCAGCAGCTTAGATCGTAAGGGGCCCTATGGCTACACCTTC.

This clonotype was seen only a few times. The chain couples TRBV5-1 to TRBJ2-2; tentatively, D is TRBD1 (5 bases). The CDR3 spans 14 residues. Germline CDR1 reads SGHRS; CDR2 reads YFSETQ. Trimming took 9 bases from V and 4 from J, leaving 16 bases between them. The CDR3 DNA reads TGCGCCACCATGCAGGGCTCTGGCACCGGGGAGCTGTTTTTT. It yields the protein CATMQGSGTGELFF.

This clonotype was seen more than once but under ten times. The chain uses TRBV3-1 and TRBJ1-5; D perhaps matches TRBD1 (5 bases). The CDR3 runs to 15 residues. Germline values: CDR1 LGHDT, CDR2 YNNKEL (reference sequence). V was pared by 0 bases and J by 7 bases, with 13 bases between. CDR3 bases: TGTGCCAGCAGCCAAGATCTTGGGGGAGGGCAGCCCCAGCATTTT. Protein product: CASSQDLGGGQPQHF.

This clonotype was seen only a few times. This chain connects TRBV6-2 or TRBV6-3 to TRBJ1-2; perhaps TRBD1 as D (6 bases). Trimming took 4 bases from V and 4 from J, leaving 19 bases between them. CDR1 is MNHEY, CDR2 SVGEGT, per germline. The CDR3 is 16 amino acids. The CDR3 bases are TGTGCCAGCAGTTCCGTCCTGAAAGACAGGCTCTATGGCTACACCTTC. Amino acids: CASSSVLKDRLYGYTF.

This clonotype was seen a handful of times. The V call is TRBV3-1, the J call TRBJ1-6; 7 bases agree with TRBD1. Unmatched junction bases numbered 3, after V lost 5 bases and J lost 8 bases. Per the germline V gene, CDR1 is LGHDT and CDR2 is YNNKEL (reference sequence). The CDR3 covers 13 residues. CDR3 nucleotide sequence: TGTGCCAGCAGCGATACAGGGGATTCACCCCTCCACTTT. Its translation: CASSDTGDSPLHF. Full variable domain (outside the CDR3, taken from reference TRBV3-1 and TRBJ1-6): DTAVSQTPKYLVTQMGNDKSIKCEQNLGHDTMYWYKQDSKKFLKIMFSYNNKELIINETVPNRFSPKSPDKAHLNLHINSLELGDSAVYFCASSDTGDSPLHFGNGTRLTVT.

This clonotype was seen at least ten times. V gene TRBV2 combines with J gene TRBJ2-3, with D tentatively TRBD1 (5 bases). Germline CDR1 and CDR2: SNHLY and FYNNEI. The CDR3 spans 12 residues. The V gene lost 7 bases and the J gene lost 3 bases, with 8 bases spanning the gap. The CDR3 region has the DNA TGTGCCAGCAACCGACAGACAGATACGCAGTATTTT. Translation gives CASNRQTDTQYF.

This chain uses TRBV30 with TRBJ1-1, with a weak D call TRBD1 (5 bases). The CDR3 spans 11 residues. V was pared by 1 base and J by 9 bases, with 9 bases between. Germline CDR1 GTSNPN, CDR2 SVGIG (reference sequence). The CDR3 spells CAWSGGEQAFF. The CDR3 region has the DNA TGTGCCTGGAGTGGGGGCGAGCAAGCTTTCTTT.

The V and J genes are TRBV7-2 and TRBJ2-7; TRBD1 matches 7 bases. J was trimmed by 3 bases and V by 6 bases; bases with no gene match: 11. CDR3 length: 15 amino acids. The germline V gene encodes CDR1 SGHTA and CDR2 FQGNSA. CDR3 DNA sequence: TGTGCCAGCAGTTCAAGGGACAGAACCTTCTACGAGCAGTACTTC. Translated: CASSSRDRTFYEQYF.

This clonotype was counted many times. The rearrangement uses TRBV7-9 and TRBJ2-3; 9 positions match TRBD2. The CDR3 length is 16 residues. The germline gives CDR1 SEHNR, CDR2 FQNEAQ (reference sequence). Losses at the gene ends were 5 bases for V and 1 base for J; bases not matched to a gene: 7. The CDR3 sequence: CASSPPIAGGTDTQYF. The CDR3 DNA is TGTGCCAGCAGCCCCCCGATAGCGGGGGGCACAGATACGCAGTATTTT.

This clonotype was found a few times. The V and J genes are TRBV6-2 or TRBV6-3 and TRBJ1-5; no clear D. Germline CDR1 MNHEY, CDR2 SVGEGT. The CDR3 runs to 16 residues. V was cut by 2 bases and J by 1 base, with 12 bases left in between. This CDR3 reads CASSYPGSMSNQPQHF. The CDR3 DNA reads as TGTGCCAGCAGTTACCCTGGGAGCATGAGCAATCAGCCCCAGCATTTT.